Listed below are T cell receptor beta chains from one sample, sequenced in a study of T cells after yellow fever vaccination. TCRdb re-derived calls from the 5' RACE reads in MiXCR, one entry per CDR3 protein. The profile shows a few hundred thousand distinct CDR3 sequences, 7.5% to 9.5% of them singletons. The sequenced sample was CD4+ T cells sorted from PBMCs, obtained 5 days after the yellow fever booster vaccination. The receptors were sampled from a man younger than 35 who received the YFV17D yellow fever vaccine. Each CDR3 is given with its conserved first and last residue. A D gene is named only where the DNA matches it firmly. Some rows mark clone size as missing; the rest say once, few, many or name a class of expanded clone.

len: 16
v_gene: TRBV4-2
abundance: many
d_gene: NA
CDR3aa: CASSQGVSSLSYEQYF

len: 16
v_gene: TRBV12-3/TRBV12-4
abundance: NA
d_gene: NA
CDR3aa: CASSLALLSKPYGYTF

len: 15
v_gene: TRBV7-8
abundance: NA
d_gene: TRBD1
CDR3aa: CASSSRGGPGSPLHF

len: 14
v_gene: TRBV7-2
abundance: NA
d_gene: TRBD1
CDR3aa: CASSQQGFNQPQHF

len: 13
v_gene: TRBV20-1
abundance: NA
d_gene: TRBD2
CDR3aa: CSAKSSGIDTQYF

len: 13
v_gene: TRBV4-3
abundance: many
d_gene: NA
CDR3aa: CASSQGIYNEQFF

len: 13
v_gene: TRBV12-3/TRBV12-4
abundance: NA
d_gene: NA
CDR3aa: CASSNPGGEKLFF

len: 16
v_gene: TRBV5-1
abundance: NA
d_gene: TRBD1
CDR3aa: CASSPGGWAPTDTQYF

len: 12
v_gene: TRBV11-2
abundance: few
d_gene: NA
CDR3aa: CASSLDSIVPYF

len: 14
v_gene: TRBV5-1
abundance: many
d_gene: NA
CDR3aa: CASSLRTMNTEAFF

len: 13
v_gene: TRBV11-2
abundance: many
d_gene: NA
CDR3aa: CASSFYSHSEQFF

len: 15
v_gene: TRBV2
abundance: NA
d_gene: NA
CDR3aa: CASTLDGTSGTEAFF

len: 13
v_gene: TRBV18
abundance: few
d_gene: NA
CDR3aa: CASSPGQVYGYTF

len: 15
v_gene: TRBV5-1
abundance: many
d_gene: NA
CDR3aa: CASSLLRVSGETQYF

len: 18
v_gene: TRBV5-1
abundance: NA
d_gene: TRBD2
CDR3aa: CASSLGTVAGGATDTQYF

len: 15
v_gene: TRBV4-1
abundance: NA
d_gene: NA
CDR3aa: CASRVRGGYNEEQFF

len: 17
v_gene: TRBV6-1
abundance: few
d_gene: TRBD2
CDR3aa: CASSEDASGGPYNEQFF

len: 17
v_gene: TRBV7-3
abundance: many
d_gene: TRBD2
CDR3aa: CASSLTFSGATYNEQFF

len: 15
v_gene: TRBV4-1
abundance: NA
d_gene: TRBD1
CDR3aa: CASSPQPGQGALEYF

len: 17
v_gene: TRBV10-3
abundance: NA
d_gene: TRBD2
CDR3aa: CAISDALAGVSTGELFF

len: 14
v_gene: TRBV25-1
abundance: NA
d_gene: NA
CDR3aa: CASSAPGTHYEQYF

len: 15
v_gene: TRBV5-1
abundance: many
d_gene: TRBD1
CDR3aa: CASSLTGVLGETQYF